This note documents a single TCR beta chain sequence. The entry originates in a study of low-dose radiotherapy and immunotherapy resistance in tumors. Study-level background: Cohort 2, a group dosed every two weeks at 1 Gy per fraction, received 13 Gy in total over 26 weeks. Each patient was administered nivolumab intravenously at 240 mg, which was a flat dose, every two weeks, along with intravenous ipilimumab at 1 mg/kg every six weeks.

Gene-specific TRAV and TRBV primers were used for first-strand cDNA, covering alpha and beta chains. It was with a constant-region primer and a V-primer adapter that TCRs were amplified over roughly 20 PCR cycles. Amplifying the isolated mRNA was done by in vitro transcription. Each CDR3 protein gets one entry after TCRdb re-called the reads with MiXCR. In the table there are tens of thousands of distinct CDR3 sequences, about a fifth of which are singletons. Time point noted: after trial treatment. Documented treatment: LDRT plus nivolumab, ipilimumab, low-dose cyclophosphamide and aspirin (RACIN trial). In germline, CDR1 is GTSNPN, CDR2 SVGIG (reference sequence). The CDR3 has 13 residues. V was cut by 5 bases and J by 2 bases, with 12 bases left in between.

The origin of this receptor is a female donor with ovarian cancer. The rearrangement joins TRBV30 to TRBJ1-1, with D unclear. Source: PBMCs, taken after low-dose radiotherapy plus immunotherapy. The CDR3 protein is CAWAVQDNTEAFF. For the CDR3, the DNA is TGTGCCTGGGCCGTCCAGGACAACACTGAAGCTTTCTTT.